A selection of T cell receptor beta chains follows, all from one sample in a study of T-cell reconstitution after alpha-beta-depleted transplantation in children. TCRdb reanalysed the PCR reads using MiXCR and keeps one entry per CDR3 protein. Here the sample spans about 200,000 distinct CDR3 sequences, just over 14% being singletons. Specimen: PBMCs from the stem cell graft donor, collected from the stem cell graft. The receptors shown here come from a human donor who donated a stem cell graft to a child with acute lymphoblastic leukemia. Each CDR3 is given with its conserved first and last residue. The order of the fields is J gene, V gene, clone size, D gene, CDR3 protein, CDR3 DNA. A D gene is named only where the DNA matches it firmly. Size is omitted from some rows. Given values are once, few, many or a class for expanded clones.

TRBJ2-2	TRBV5-1	many	NA	CASSARIRTGELFF	TGCGCCAGCAGCGCCCGGATTCGCACCGGGGAGCTGTTTTTT
TRBJ2-7	TRBV7-9	many	NA	CASSFLVGSKTHEQYF	TGTGCCAGCAGCTTCTTAGTTGGAAGTAAGACCCACGAGCAGTACTTC
TRBJ2-1	TRBV12-3/TRBV12-4	few	TRBD1	CASSASGGSSYNEQFF	TGTGCCAGCAGTGCATCAGGGGGCAGCTCCTACAATGAGCAGTTCTTC
TRBJ2-7	TRBV7-2	many	TRBD2	CASSTIAGRSYEQYF	TGTGCCAGCAGCACCATAGCGGGCCGCTCCTACGAGCAGTACTTC
TRBJ2-7	TRBV7-7	many	NA	CASSLRLDSSYEQYF	TGTGCTAGCAGCTTAAGGTTGGACAGCTCCTACGAGCAGTACTTC
TRBJ2-1	TRBV11-2	many	NA	CASRSLSGPPGEQFF	TGTGCCAGCAGGTCCCTTAGTGGCCCGCCCGGGGAGCAGTTCTTC
TRBJ1-1	TRBV5-1	many	TRBD1	CASSLGGYNTEAFF	TGCGCCAGCAGCTTAGGGGGCTACAACACTGAAGCTTTCTTT
TRBJ2-4	TRBV5-1	many	NA	CASSLWGAKNIQYF	TGCGCCAGCAGCTTGTGGGGGGCCAAAAACATTCAGTACTTC
TRBJ2-1	TRBV5-1	many	TRBD1	CASTSRDRVGNEQFF	TGCGCCAGCACCTCACGAGACAGGGTTGGCAATGAGCAGTTCTTC
TRBJ2-7	TRBV7-2	few	TRBD1	CASSLDRTGNEQYF	TGTGCCAGCAGCTTAGACCGGACAGGGAACGAGCAGTACTTC
TRBJ1-3	TRBV7-9	many	NA	CASSHGMSGNTIYF	TGTGCCAGCAGCCACGGAATGTCTGGAAACACCATATATTTT
TRBJ1-2	TRBV2	NA	NA	CASSEGGRRDTF	TGTGCCAGCAGTGAGGGGGGACGTCGGGACACCTTC
TRBJ2-5	TRBV12-3/TRBV12-4	many	TRBD1	CASSSYPGGVQETQYF	TGTGCCAGCAGTTCCTACCCAGGGGGAGTACAAGAGACCCAGTACTTC
TRBJ1-6	TRBV7-8	many	NA	CASSLPGRNSPLHF	TGTGCCAGCAGCCTTCCAGGGCGAAATTCACCCCTCCACTTT
TRBJ2-5	TRBV29-1	many	NA	CSVEGDPSIWEETQYF	TGCAGCGTTGAAGGGGACCCTAGCATCTGGGAAGAGACCCAGTACTTC
TRBJ2-5	TRBV20-1	few	NA	CSARATRQETQYF	TGCAGTGCTAGAGCGACTAGGCAGGAGACCCAGTACTTC
TRBJ2-7	TRBV3-1	many	NA	CASSQDQGYEQYF	TGTGCCAGCAGCCAAGATCAGGGCTACGAGCAGTACTTC
TRBJ1-2	TRBV27	many	TRBD1	CATGRLQTGSVGGYTF	TGTGCCACAGGCCGACTGCAGACAGGGAGTGTAGGGGGCTACACCTTC
TRBJ2-1	TRBV29-1	NA	NA	CSVVISGSVF	TGCAGCGTTGTCATCAGCGGCAGTGTATTC
TRBJ1-1	TRBV10-3	many	NA	CAISDSGHPNTEAFF	TGTGCCATCAGTGACTCCGGACATCCGAACACTGAAGCTTTCTTT
TRBJ2-3	TRBV29-1	many	NA	CSVVGPGSTDTQYF	TGCAGCGTTGTAGGTCCAGGGAGCACAGATACGCAGTATTTT